This is a list of T cell receptor beta chains from one sample in a study of shared clonotypes between healthy human individuals. Libraries were prepared by immunoSEQ multiplex PCR; TCRdb keeps only in-frame clonotypes and omits some of them. The sample contains about 1 million clones, about 84% of which appear only once. Specimen: memory CD4+ T cells from PBMCs. The source of these receptors is a man aged 18-30 years in good health. Some clones in this sample may be carry-over from other donors' samples. Both conserved end residues are part of each CDR3. The order of the fields is V gene, D gene, clone size, J gene, CDR3 length, CDR3 protein, CDR3 DNA. The D gene is left open where the match is weak. Only some rows state a clone size, as once, few, many or a class for expanded clones.

v_call: TRBV14; d_call: NA; clone_size: NA; j_call: TRBJ2-3; cdr3_length: 13; cdr3_aa: CASSQDLADTQYF; cdr3_nt: TGTGCCAGCAGCCAAGATCTAGCAGATACGCAGTATTTT
v_call: TRBV2; d_call: TRBD2; clone_size: few; j_call: TRBJ2-3; cdr3_length: 16; cdr3_aa: CASSEQVAGGTDTQYF; cdr3_nt: TGTGCCAGCAGTGAACAGGTAGCGGGAGGTACAGATACGCAGTATTTT
v_call: TRBV28; d_call: NA; clone_size: NA; j_call: TRBJ2-3; cdr3_length: 14; cdr3_aa: CAIGLGLYTDTQYF; cdr3_nt: TGTGCCATTGGGTTAGGGCTTTACACAGATACGCAGTATTTT
v_call: TRBV7-6; d_call: NA; clone_size: NA; j_call: TRBJ2-7; cdr3_length: 13; cdr3_aa: CASSHGVFYEQYF; cdr3_nt: TGTGCCAGCAGTCATGGGGTATTTTACGAGCAGTACTTC
v_call: TRBV18; d_call: NA; clone_size: NA; j_call: TRBJ2-7; cdr3_length: 15; cdr3_aa: CASSPPQSRRIEQYF; cdr3_nt: TGTGCCAGCTCACCACCTCAATCCCGTCGGATAGAGCAGTACTTC
v_call: TRBV30; d_call: NA; clone_size: few; j_call: TRBJ1-5; cdr3_length: 14; cdr3_aa: CAWSAPGGNQPQHF; cdr3_nt: TGTGCCTGGAGTGCCCCAGGGGGCAATCAGCCCCAGCATTTT
v_call: TRBV19; d_call: TRBD1; clone_size: NA; j_call: TRBJ2-7; cdr3_length: 14; cdr3_aa: CASSRGTSAYEQYF; cdr3_nt: TGTGCCAGTAGCAGGGGGACAAGTGCCTACGAGCAGTACTTC
v_call: TRBV5-6; d_call: NA; clone_size: NA; j_call: TRBJ2-3; cdr3_length: 14; cdr3_aa: CASSRVGDTDTQYF; cdr3_nt: TGTGCCAGCAGCCGTGTTGGGGACACAGATACGCAGTATTTT
v_call: TRBV5-4; d_call: NA; clone_size: NA; j_call: TRBJ2-7; cdr3_length: 15; cdr3_aa: CASSLGQASSYEQYF; cdr3_nt: TGTGCCAGCAGCTTGGGACAGGCCAGCTCCTACGAGCAGTACTTC
v_call: TRBV2; d_call: NA; clone_size: NA; j_call: TRBJ1-5; cdr3_length: 12; cdr3_aa: CASRDDDQPQHF; cdr3_nt: TGTGCCAGCAGGGATGACGATCAGCCCCAGCATTTT
v_call: TRBV11-2; d_call: TRBD2; clone_size: NA; j_call: TRBJ2-2; cdr3_length: 16; cdr3_aa: CASSPGGLAATGELFF; cdr3_nt: TGTGCCAGCAGCCCCGGCGGACTAGCGGCCACCGGGGAGCTGTTTTTT
v_call: TRBV19; d_call: NA; clone_size: NA; j_call: TRBJ2-1; cdr3_length: 13; cdr3_aa: CASSWQYIDEQFF; cdr3_nt: TGTGCCAGTAGTTGGCAGTACATCGATGAGCAGTTCTTC
v_call: TRBV5-1; d_call: NA; clone_size: NA; j_call: TRBJ2-7; cdr3_length: 14; cdr3_aa: CASARAPPGYEQYF; cdr3_nt: TGCGCCAGCGCAAGGGCCCCCCCCGGCTACGAGCAGTACTTC
v_call: TRBV28; d_call: NA; clone_size: NA; j_call: TRBJ2-1; cdr3_length: 16; cdr3_aa: CASSLIGLTSYNEQFF; cdr3_nt: TGTGCCAGCAGTTTAATCGGACTAACTTCCTACAATGAGCAGTTCTTC
v_call: TRBV7-9; d_call: NA; clone_size: once; j_call: TRBJ2-1; cdr3_length: 10; cdr3_aa: CASSLTSLFF; cdr3_nt: TGTGCCAGCAGCTTGACTTCGCTGTTCTTC
v_call: TRBV28; d_call: TRBD1; clone_size: NA; j_call: TRBJ1-4; cdr3_length: 15; cdr3_aa: CASSLAGTQGEKLFF; cdr3_nt: TGTGCCAGCAGTTTGGCTGGCACACAGGGGGAAAAACTGTTTTTT
v_call: TRBV5-1; d_call: TRBD2; clone_size: NA; j_call: TRBJ2-2; cdr3_length: 17; cdr3_aa: CASSIGTSGRGTGELFF; cdr3_nt: TGCGCCAGCAGCATCGGGACTAGCGGGAGAGGCACCGGGGAGCTGTTTTTT
v_call: TRBV28; d_call: NA; clone_size: NA; j_call: TRBJ1-1; cdr3_length: 18; cdr3_aa: CASRGEQGPRAVNTEAFF; cdr3_nt: TGTGCCAGCAGGGGCGAACAGGGACCCCGTGCCGTGAACACTGAAGCTTTCTTT
v_call: TRBV19; d_call: NA; clone_size: many; j_call: TRBJ1-5; cdr3_length: 14; cdr3_aa: CASSTRQYNQPQHF; cdr3_nt: TGTGCCAGTAGTACTCGACAGTACAATCAGCCCCAGCATTTT
v_call: TRBV7-8; d_call: NA; clone_size: NA; j_call: TRBJ1-2; cdr3_length: 17; cdr3_aa: CASAPRSAGLGIYGYTF; cdr3_nt: TGTGCCAGCGCCCCCCGGTCCGCAGGGCTAGGTATCTATGGCTACACCTTC
v_call: TRBV5-1; d_call: NA; clone_size: NA; j_call: TRBJ1-4; cdr3_length: 14; cdr3_aa: CASSLAGESEKLFF; cdr3_nt: TGCGCCAGCAGCTTGGCCGGGGAGAGTGAAAAACTGTTTTTT
v_call: TRBV11-3; d_call: NA; clone_size: few; j_call: TRBJ1-1; cdr3_length: 14; cdr3_aa: CASSPSGDHRGTFF; cdr3_nt: TGTGCCAGCAGCCCCTCAGGGGACCATAGAGGGACTTTCTTT
v_call: TRBV11-2; d_call: NA; clone_size: once; j_call: TRBJ2-7; cdr3_length: 14; cdr3_aa: CASSLVTGTYEQYF; cdr3_nt: TGTGCCAGCAGCTTGGTTACAGGTACCTACGAGCAGTACTTC
v_call: TRBV29-1; d_call: NA; clone_size: NA; j_call: TRBJ2-5; cdr3_length: 13; cdr3_aa: CSVGFGGGETQYF; cdr3_nt: TGCAGCGTTGGGTTTGGCGGCGGGGAGACCCAGTACTTC
v_call: TRBV10-3; d_call: NA; clone_size: NA; j_call: TRBJ1-2; cdr3_length: 13; cdr3_aa: CATLAGPGYGYTF; cdr3_nt: TGTGCCACCCTGGCAGGCCCTGGGTATGGCTACACCTTC
v_call: TRBV4-2; d_call: NA; clone_size: NA; j_call: TRBJ2-1; cdr3_length: 15; cdr3_aa: CASSQEPRDYNEQFF; cdr3_nt: TGTGCCAGCAGCCAAGAACCCAGAGATTACAATGAGCAGTTCTTC
v_call: TRBV5-4; d_call: NA; clone_size: NA; j_call: TRBJ2-7; cdr3_length: 13; cdr3_aa: CASRASGTYEQYF; cdr3_nt: TGTGCCAGCAGGGCGAGCGGCACCTACGAGCAGTACTTC
v_call: TRBV5-1; d_call: TRBD2; clone_size: few; j_call: TRBJ2-1; cdr3_length: 16; cdr3_aa: CASSLSLGLNYNEQFF; cdr3_nt: TGCGCCAGCAGCTTGTCCCTGGGACTAAACTACAATGAGCAGTTCTTC
v_call: TRBV9; d_call: NA; clone_size: NA; j_call: TRBJ1-1; cdr3_length: 14; cdr3_aa: CASSVGPQNTEAFF; cdr3_nt: TGTGCCAGCAGCGTAGGACCGCAGAACACTGAAGCTTTCTTT
v_call: TRBV23-1; d_call: NA; clone_size: NA; j_call: TRBJ1-5; cdr3_length: 14; cdr3_aa: CASPYRLLHQPQHF; cdr3_nt: TGCGCCAGCCCGTACAGGCTACTTCATCAGCCCCAGCATTTT
v_call: TRBV28; d_call: NA; clone_size: once; j_call: TRBJ1-4; cdr3_length: 14; cdr3_aa: CASSPWGTNEKLFF; cdr3_nt: TGTGCCAGCAGCCCGTGGGGGACTAATGAAAAACTGTTTTTT
v_call: TRBV2; d_call: NA; clone_size: once; j_call: TRBJ1-1; cdr3_length: 13; cdr3_aa: CASRLEGRNEAFF; cdr3_nt: TGTGCCAGCCGGTTGGAGGGGCGGAATGAAGCTTTCTTT
v_call: TRBV7-9; d_call: TRBD2; clone_size: NA; j_call: TRBJ2-7; cdr3_length: 14; cdr3_aa: CASSSGLAVYEQYF; cdr3_nt: TGTGCCAGCAGTTCCGGACTAGCGGTGTACGAGCAGTACTTC
v_call: TRBV6-5; d_call: TRBD1; clone_size: once; j_call: TRBJ1-2; cdr3_length: 12; cdr3_aa: CASSNRQGGYTF; cdr3_nt: TGTGCCAGCAGTAACCGACAGGGAGGATACACCTTC
v_call: TRBV19; d_call: NA; clone_size: NA; j_call: TRBJ2-3; cdr3_length: 16; cdr3_aa: CASSALGAGDTDTQYF; cdr3_nt: TGTGCCAGTAGTGCGCTGGGGGCGGGGGACACAGATACGCAGTATTTT
v_call: TRBV28; d_call: NA; clone_size: NA; j_call: TRBJ2-2; cdr3_length: 14; cdr3_aa: CASSLLSGTGELFF; cdr3_nt: TGTGCCAGCAGTTTACTTTCTGGGACCGGGGAGCTGTTTTTT
v_call: TRBV5-1; d_call: NA; clone_size: many; j_call: TRBJ2-5; cdr3_length: 14; cdr3_aa: CASAYRDTQETQYF; cdr3_nt: TGCGCCAGCGCCTACCGGGACACCCAAGAGACCCAGTACTTC
v_call: TRBV5-1; d_call: NA; clone_size: NA; j_call: TRBJ2-1; cdr3_length: 14; cdr3_aa: CASSLGTYYNEQFF; cdr3_nt: TGCGCCAGCAGCCTAGGGACTTACTACAATGAGCAGTTCTTC
v_call: TRBV5-8; d_call: TRBD1; clone_size: NA; j_call: TRBJ1-1; cdr3_length: 15; cdr3_aa: CASSSGQAMNTEAFF; cdr3_nt: TGTGCCAGCAGCTCTGGACAGGCAATGAACACTGAAGCTTTCTTT
v_call: TRBV25-1; d_call: TRBD2; clone_size: NA; j_call: TRBJ2-1; cdr3_length: 15; cdr3_aa: CASSDPAGGPREQFF; cdr3_nt: TGTGCCAGCAGTGATCCAGCGGGAGGGCCTCGTGAGCAGTTCTTC
v_call: TRBV7-9; d_call: NA; clone_size: NA; j_call: TRBJ1-1; cdr3_length: 14; cdr3_aa: CASSSREQGPEAFF; cdr3_nt: TGTGCCAGCAGCTCCCGAGAACAGGGCCCTGAAGCTTTCTTT
v_call: TRBV5-1; d_call: NA; clone_size: NA; j_call: TRBJ1-3; cdr3_length: 16; cdr3_aa: CASSFGPPSSGNTIYF; cdr3_nt: TGCGCCAGCAGCTTCGGACCGCCGAGCTCTGGAAACACCATATATTTT
v_call: TRBV7-3; d_call: TRBD2; clone_size: NA; j_call: TRBJ2-7; cdr3_length: 15; cdr3_aa: CASSLDGGRAYEQYF; cdr3_nt: TGTGCCAGCAGCCTCGACGGCGGGAGGGCCTACGAGCAGTACTTC
v_call: TRBV18; d_call: NA; clone_size: NA; j_call: TRBJ1-1; cdr3_length: 15; cdr3_aa: CASSPESWRNTEAFF; cdr3_nt: TGTGCCAGCTCACCAGAATCTTGGCGGAACACTGAAGCTTTCTTT
v_call: TRBV7-3; d_call: NA; clone_size: NA; j_call: TRBJ2-6; cdr3_length: 16; cdr3_aa: CASSPKGGAGANVLTF; cdr3_nt: TGTGCCAGCAGCCCGAAGGGGGGCGCTGGGGCCAACGTCCTGACTTTC
v_call: TRBV13; d_call: TRBD2; clone_size: NA; j_call: TRBJ2-7; cdr3_length: 14; cdr3_aa: CASSPSAGSYEQYF; cdr3_nt: TGTGCCAGCAGCCCGTCAGCGGGGTCCTACGAGCAGTACTTC
v_call: TRBV7-2; d_call: TRBD2; clone_size: NA; j_call: TRBJ2-3; cdr3_length: 14; cdr3_aa: CASSLTSLSDTQYF; cdr3_nt: TGTGCCAGCAGCTTGACTAGCCTATCAGATACGCAGTATTTT